This T cell receptor beta chain was captured in a study of blood T cell repertoires in COVID-19. Enrolled through a virtual design, the participants were between about 18 and 100 years of age and came from 24 US areas. Trimming cost V 2 bases and J 9 bases, with 11 bases left between them. The CDR3 loop spans 13 amino acids. The V gene's germline CDR1 is SGHTA and CDR2 FQGNSA. The method was immunoSEQ multiplex PCR; TCRdb's version includes in-frame clones alone and lacks a portion of them. The sample includes approximately 180,000 clones, roughly 88% of them seen just once. The chain uses TRBV7-2 and TRBJ1-5; D may be TRBD1 (6 bases). The receptor comes from a man aged 45-65 years who had recovered from COVID-19. Sequencing was performed on PBMCs or T cells enriched from blood (not recorded which). This CDR3 reads CASSLQTGGPQHF. As DNA, the CDR3 is TGTGCCAGCAGCTTACAGACAGGCGGGCCCCAGCATTTT. Full variable domain (missing parts from reference TRBV7-2 and TRBJ1-5): GAGVSQSPSNKVTEKGKDVELRCDPISGHTALYWYRQSLGQGLEFLIYFQGNSAPDKSGLPSDRFSAERTGGSVSTLTIQRTQQEDSAVYLCASSLQTGGPQHFGDGTRLSIL.